This T cell receptor beta chain was observed in a study of identical twins. Points from the study as a whole: The authors drew conclusions from cross-sectional statistical analysis rather than following the same donors. Beta clonotypes that were abundant in cord blood contained fewer insertions, a pattern absent from memory repertoires.

The donors were all healthy and Caucasian. Using its own MiXCR run on the 5' RACE reads, TCRdb lists one record per CDR3 protein. The sample carries about 890,000 distinct CDR3 sequences, roughly 12% recorded once. Details on this clonotype: The antigen is not known.

Germline V lookup: CDR1 LGHDT, CDR2 YNNKEL (reference sequence). Trimming shortened V by 1 base and J by 2 bases, and 9 bases separated the two germline ends. The CDR3 is 14 residues long. Another study also made use of these data, one on yellow fever vaccine responses in identical twins.

The source is a woman aged 18-29 years in good health. V usage is TRBV3-1 and J usage is TRBJ2-7; D may be TRBD2 (5 bases). The sample consisted of PBMCs. The CDR3 sequence: CASSQASGTYEQYF. The CDR3 region has the DNA TGTGCCAGCAGCCAAGCCAGCGGAACCTACGAGCAGTACTTC.